Below are 29 T cell receptor beta chains sequenced from a single sample in a study of spatial heterogeneity in lung cancer. Points from the study as a whole: Mutation tallies in tumors tracked expanded intratumoral alpha and beta TCR counts.

Documented time point: sample taken at primary tumor resection. The antigens of these receptors remain unknown. TCRdb analysed the 5' RACE reads with MiXCR anew, one entry per CDR3 protein. The repertoire consists of roughly 7,200 distinct CDR3 sequences, with approximately 17% occurring once and the leading ten covering roughly 12%. The sequencing used lung tumor tissue, collected at surgery. These receptor sequences come from a female donor with early-stage non-small cell lung cancer.

The rearrangement uses TRBV20-1 and TRBJ2-5, with 16 bases fitting TRBD2. CDR1 is DFQATT, CDR2 SNEGSKA, per germline (reference sequence). The J segment lost 4 bases and the V segment lost 5 bases, leaving 13 bases of the junction unmatched. The CDR3 covers 18 residues. Written as DNA, the CDR3 is TGCAGTGCTCCGCCCTTTTTGGGACTAGCGGGGGGGCTAGAGACCCAGTACTTC. Protein: CSAPPFLGLAGGLETQYF.

The V and J genes are TRBV28 and TRBJ2-7; perhaps TRBD2 as D (6 bases). The germline CDR1 and CDR2 sequences are MDHEN and SYDVKM. V was pared by 5 bases and J by 3 bases, with 8 bases between. CDR3 length equals 12 residues. The CDR3 region is CASSTSSYEQYF. In DNA, the CDR3 is TGTGCCAGCAGTACTAGCAGCTACGAGCAGTACTTC.

The chain joins TRBV20-1 to TRBJ2-5; TRBD2 matches 7 bases. The CDR3 covers 16 residues. V was pared by 4 bases and J by 4 bases, with 15 bases of the junction left unmatched. CDR1 and CDR2 (germline): DFQATT, SNEGSKA (reference sequence). CDR3 in amino acids: CSATWEGSKEGETQYF. The CDR3 region has the DNA TGCAGTGCTACCTGGGAGGGATCCAAAGAGGGAGAGACCCAGTACTTC.

This clonotype was counted a few times. The genes are TRBV7-9 and TRBJ2-5; 8 nucleotides agree with TRBD1. CDR1 SEHNR and CDR2 FQNEAQ come from the germline V gene (reference sequence). Trimming at V came to 3 bases and at J to 5 bases, leaving 5 bases not matched to a gene. CDR3 length equals 14 residues. The CDR3 sequence: CASSFGTGGETQYF. The CDR3 DNA is TGTGCCAGCAGCTTCGGGACAGGCGGGGAGACCCAGTACTTC.

This chain uses TRBV20-1 with TRBJ2-5; possible D gene TRBD1, 5 bases. The CDR3 is 13 residues long. CDR1 and CDR2 from the germline V gene are DFQATT and SNEGSKA (reference sequence). V dropped 4 bases and J dropped 2 bases, with 11 bases sitting between them. CDR3 nucleotide sequence: TGCAGTGCTACCAAGACAGCACAAGAGACCCAGTACTTC. It specifies CSATKTAQETQYF.

This chain joins TRBV24-1 and TRBJ2-1; D not certain. CDR3 length: 11 amino acids. Trimming removed 6 bases at V and 10 bases at J, with 9 bases between. Germline V gene data show CDR1 as KGHDR and CDR2 as SFDVKD. The CDR3, as DNA: TGTGCCACCAGTAACGGAGACGAGCAGTTCTTC. It codes for CATSNGDEQFF.

This rearrangement joins TRBV27 to TRBJ2-7; TRBD1 might be the D (6 bases). The CDR3 is 14 amino acids. Deletions cut 2 bases from V and 1 base from J, with 9 bases between. Germline V gene sequence: CDR1 MNHEY, CDR2 SMNVEV (reference sequence). CDR3 DNA sequence: TGTGCCAGCAGTTTAAAGGACAGTTCCTACGAGCAGTACTTC. This encodes CASSLKDSSYEQYF.

DNA of the CDR3: TGTGCCAGCAGCGTAGGCCAATCTTCCTACGAGCAGTACTTC. Translation gives CASSVGQSSYEQYF. The chain employs TRBV9 and TRBJ2-7; D is unclear. The CDR3 runs 14 residues. Germline V gene sequence: CDR1 SGDLS, CDR2 YYNGEE. Trimming left V 0 bases short and J 1 base short, with 8 bases between.

This chain joins TRBV6-2 or TRBV6-3 and TRBJ2-5; 10 bases line up with TRBD2. The CDR3 has 18 amino acids. Germline V CDR1 and CDR2: MNHEY, SVGEGT. With 8 bases clipped from V and 5 bases from J, the junction kept 20 bases outside the gene matches. Written as DNA, the CDR3 is TGTGCCAGCCGCTCTTATAGCCTTAAGCGGGGGGGCCTGGAGACCCAGTACTTC. This encodes CASRSYSLKRGGLETQYF.

This clonotype was observed once. DNA of the CDR3: TGTGCCAGCAGACAGGACTTGAACACTGAAGCTTTCTTT. Translated: CASRQDLNTEAFF. The J gene is TRBJ1-1, the V gene TRBV25-1, with a tentative D call TRBD1 (5 bases). The CDR3 has 13 amino acids. V shed 6 bases and J shed 0 bases, with 8 bases lying between them. Germline V gives CDR1 MGHDK, CDR2 SYGVNS.

This clonotype was found once. This chain joins TRBV11-3 and TRBJ1-2, with D unresolved. Germline assignment: CDR1 SGHNT and CDR2 YENEEA. This CDR3 is 13 amino acids long. V shed 1 base and J shed 2 bases, with 5 bases lying between them. The CDR3 here is CASSLVRNYGYTF. The CDR3 nucleotides read TGTGCCAGCAGCTTAGTTCGGAACTATGGCTACACCTTC.

The chain employs TRBV14 and TRBJ1-2; TRBD1 might be the D (5 bases). V lost 0 bases and J 0 bases, leaving 5 bases between the germline ends. CDR1 is SGHDN and CDR2 is FVKESK in the germline V gene. This CDR3 has 14 residues. Here the CDR3 reads CASSQDRANYGYTF. The CDR3 DNA sequence: TGTGCCAGCAGCCAAGACAGGGCTAACTATGGCTACACCTTC.

The chain joins TRBV3-1 to TRBJ1-3; TRBD1 is a possible D gene (6 bases). This CDR3 has 14 residues. Germline V gene sequence: CDR1 LGHDT, CDR2 YNNKEL (reference sequence). Deletions cut 6 bases from V and 1 base from J, with 10 bases between. The CDR3 nucleotides are TGTGCCAGCAGTCGGCAGGGGTCTGGAAACACCATATATTTT. This gives the protein CASSRQGSGNTIYF.

The chain employs TRBV6-6 and TRBJ2-6; maybe TRBD1 (6 bases). The CDR3 has 18 residues. CDR1 and CDR2 (germline): MNHNY, SVGAGI (reference sequence). The ends were cut back, 4 bases at V and 4 bases at J, with 20 bases in the middle. The CDR3 reads CASSSLGVTGSGANVLTF. Here the CDR3 DNA reads TGTGCCAGCAGTTCCCTCGGGGTTACAGGGTCCGGGGCCAACGTCCTGACTTTC.

This clonotype is termed large. The chain links TRBV4-3 to TRBJ2-7; D remains unclear. V lost 4 bases and J 0 bases, leaving 7 bases between the germline ends. The CDR3 loop spans 13 amino acids. Germline V CDR1 and CDR2: LGHNA, YSLEER. The CDR3 DNA is TGCGCCAGCAGCCCCGGAATCTCCTACGAGCAGTACTTC. It yields the protein CASSPGISYEQYF.

This clonotype was counted only a few times. The J gene is TRBJ1-3, the V gene TRBV10-2; the match to TRBD1 covers 11 bases. Germline CDR1 WSHSY, CDR2 SAAADI. Unmatched junction bases numbered 6, after V lost 5 bases and J lost 0 bases. This CDR3 has 17 residues. The CDR3 DNA follows: TGCGCCAGCAGTTCGGACAGGGGGCTCCTCTCTGGAAACACCATATATTTT. This sequence encodes CASSSDRGLLSGNTIYF.

The chain couples TRBV6-6 to TRBJ1-3; D unresolved. This CDR3 is built from 15 residues. Between the trimmed V and J ends, which lost 4 bases and 0 bases, there was a span of 10 bases. The germline V gene has CDR1 MNHNY and CDR2 SVGAGI (reference sequence). CDR3 amino acids: CASSSQRGSGNTIYF. The CDR3 DNA reads TGTGCCAGCAGTTCTCAGCGGGGCTCTGGAAACACCATATATTTT.

Concerning this clonotype: One junction end does not reproduce the germline sequence, and a read error may be involved. The chain uses TRBV29-1 and TRBJ1-1, with D possibly TRBD1 on 6 matching bases. The CDR3 has 13 amino acids. Germline loops: CDR1 SQVTM, CDR2 ANQGSEA. The CDR3 DNA is TGCAGCGTTGACGGGGGGCAAAGGGGTGAAGTTTTCTTT. It translates to CSVDGGQRGEVFF.

The rearrangement joins TRBV12-3 or TRBV12-4 to TRBJ2-2; D remains unclear. The length of the CDR3 is 13 residues. V dropped 4 bases and J dropped 0 bases, with 3 bases sitting between them. CDR3: CASSSTNTGELFF. Here the CDR3 DNA reads TGTGCCAGCAGTTCGACGAACACCGGGGAGCTGTTTTTT.

The sample holds a few counts of this clonotype. The chain combines TRBV5-5 with TRBJ1-6; D is possibly TRBD1 (5 bases). V dropped 2 bases and J dropped 6 bases, with 9 bases sitting between them. Germline V gene data show CDR1 as SGHKS and CDR2 as YYEKEE (reference sequence). This CDR3 region has 14 residues. The CDR3: CASSFQGGNSPLHF. For the CDR3, the DNA is TGTGCCAGCAGCTTTCAGGGTGGTAATTCACCCCTCCACTTT.

Judged by abundance, this clonotype is medium-sized. The CDR3 sequence: CASSYGPDQPQHF. The CDR3, as DNA: TGTGCCAGCAGTTACGGTCCCGATCAGCCCCAGCATTTT. The rearrangement uses TRBV6-2 or TRBV6-3 and TRBJ1-5; D uncertain. The V gene lost 2 bases and the J gene lost 5 bases, with 7 bases spanning the gap. CDR1 MNHEY and CDR2 SVGEGT come from the germline V gene. CDR3 size: 13 residues.

The V and J genes are TRBV29-1 and TRBJ2-3, with a possible D match to TRBD2 (5 bases). The V end was cut by 6 bases, the J end by 2 bases, with 6 bases between. Germline V gene sequence: CDR1 SQVTM, CDR2 ANQGSEA. This CDR3 has 11 residues. The CDR3 bases are TGCAGCGTCGGGATCACAGATACGCAGTATTTT. Translating gives CSVGITDTQYF.

This clonotype showed up just a few times. V and J are TRBV28 and TRBJ2-7, with 8 bases lining up with TRBD1. This CDR3 is 13 amino acids long. The V gene end was trimmed by 6 bases and the J gene end by 5 bases; junction bases not matched to a gene: 6. Germline-derived CDR1 and CDR2 are MDHEN and SYDVKM. The CDR3 region has the DNA TGTGCCAGCAGCTGGGACAGGAACCACGAGCAGTACTTC. It specifies CASSWDRNHEQYF.

The V gene is TRBV18, the J gene TRBJ2-7; D possibly corresponds to TRBD1 (5 bases). CDR3 size: 12 residues. CDR1 KGHSH and CDR2 LQKENI come from the germline V gene. The germline V and J ends were trimmed by 3 bases and 5 bases, with 8 bases remaining between them. The CDR3 sequence is CASSPQGNEQYF. CDR3 bases: TGTGCCAGCTCACCCCAGGGTAACGAGCAGTACTTC.

A few counts support this clonotype. This chain joins TRBV19 and TRBJ2-7; 7 bases are a match to TRBD2. Trimming took 3 bases from V and 7 from J; bases not matched to a gene: 3. The CDR3 length is 12 residues. Germline V lookup: CDR1 LNHDA, CDR2 SQIVND (reference sequence). The CDR3 is CASSMWEGEQYF. CDR3 bases: TGTGCCAGTAGTATGTGGGAGGGAGAGCAGTACTTC.

Comment on this clonotype: A read error may be the cause here, since a much bigger clone is one base away. The chain carries TRBV7-3 and TRBJ2-7; 7 positions agree with TRBD2. V trimming: 6 bases; J trimming: 6 bases; junction bases outside the gene matches: 14. This CDR3 has 15 residues. Germline V lookup: CDR1 SGHTA, CDR2 FQGTGA. The CDR3 sequence: CASSLGRGGTFEQYF. CDR3 in DNA: TGTGCCAGCAGTCTTGGGCGGGGAGGGACCTTCGAGCAGTACTTC.

In its sample, this clonotype ranks as medium-sized. DNA of the CDR3: TGTGCCAGCAGTTTATTTAGCGCTGGGCAAGAGACCCAGTACTTC. It specifies CASSLFSAGQETQYF. The rearrangement links TRBV12-3 or TRBV12-4 to TRBJ2-5; weak D call: TRBD2 (5 bases). This CDR3 has 15 residues. Trimming stripped 2 bases from V and 2 bases from J, with 12 bases between.

V and J are TRBV5-1 and TRBJ2-1, with D tentatively TRBD1 or TRBD2 (5 bases each). CDR1 and CDR2 (germline): SGHRS, YFSETQ. V was shortened by 0 bases and J by 6 bases, with 13 bases between the two germline ends. The CDR3 is 15 residues long. The chain's CDR3 is CASSLAPGTFNEQFF. The CDR3 bases are TGCGCCAGCAGCTTGGCTCCCGGGACCTTCAATGAGCAGTTCTTC.

The rearrangement links TRBV6-5 to TRBJ1-2; D uncertain. Trimming took 6 bases from V and 2 from J, leaving 7 bases between them. The CDR3 has 12 residues. Per germline, CDR1 MNHEY and CDR2 SVGAGI. The CDR3 sequence is CASSPRNYGYTF. CDR3 sequence (DNA): TGTGCCAGCAGCCCTCGGAACTATGGCTACACCTTC.